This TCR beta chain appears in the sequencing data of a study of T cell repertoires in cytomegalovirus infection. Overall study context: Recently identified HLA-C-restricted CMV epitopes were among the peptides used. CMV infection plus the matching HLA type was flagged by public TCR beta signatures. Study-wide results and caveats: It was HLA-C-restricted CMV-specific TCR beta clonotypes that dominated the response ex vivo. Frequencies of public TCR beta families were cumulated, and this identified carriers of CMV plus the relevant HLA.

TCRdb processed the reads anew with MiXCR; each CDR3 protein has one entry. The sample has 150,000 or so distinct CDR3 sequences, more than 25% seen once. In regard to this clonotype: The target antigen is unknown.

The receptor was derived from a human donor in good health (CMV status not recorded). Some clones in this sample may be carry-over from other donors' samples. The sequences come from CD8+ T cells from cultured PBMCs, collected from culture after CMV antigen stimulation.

CDR3 sequence: CASSPWHRTRNSGNTIYF. Written as DNA, the CDR3 is TGTGCCAGCTCGCCCTGGCATCGGACAAGGAACTCTGGAAACACCATATATTTT. The chain uses TRBV18 and TRBJ1-3, with D maybe TRBD1 (5 bases). Trimming left V 6 bases short and J 0 bases short, with 21 bases between. Germline loops: CDR1 KGHSH, CDR2 LQKENI. There are 18 residues in the CDR3.